The clone carrying this TCR beta chain was observed a few times. This record comes from a study of blood T cell repertoires in COVID-19. Overall study: Acute and convalescent COVID-19 specimens originated in the United States, Italy and Spain.

Measured with immunoSEQ multiplex PCR; TCRdb has only the in-frame clones, and not every one. The sample has about 120,000 clones, roughly four fifths seen once; the top ten hold around 4%. The CDR3 is 8 amino acids. From germline, CDR1 is WNHNN and CDR2 SYGVQD (reference sequence). With 8 bases removed from V and 7 bases from J, the gap between germline ends came to 2 bases. Sequenced input: peripheral blood. The chain is built from TRBV10-1 and TRBJ1-2, with D unclear. This receptor was identified in a woman aged 45-60 years with acute or convalescent COVID-19. The CDR3 spells CASRGYTF. The CDR3 nucleotides are TGCGCCAGCCGTGGCTACACCTTC.